These 27 T cell receptor beta chains originate from one sample sequenced in a study of identical twins' blood T cells. Each CDR3 protein is one row after TCRdb ran MiXCR on the 5' RACE reads. The sample lists roughly 340,000 distinct CDR3 sequences, over 25% occurring once. The sequenced sample consisted of PBMCs. Receptors originate from a woman aged 18-55 years in good health.

The chain recombines TRBV5-1 with TRBJ1-2; D may be TRBD1 (5 bases). This CDR3 has 14 amino acids. V was pared by 4 bases and J by 7 bases, with 17 bases between. From germline, CDR1 is SGHRS and CDR2 YFSETQ. The CDR3 protein is CASSIRDGIFGYTF. The CDR3 DNA is TGCGCCAGCAGCATCCGGGACGGCATTTTTGGCTACACCTTC.

This clonotype occurred many times. This sequence joins TRBV11-2 and TRBJ2-3, with D possibly being TRBD2 (5 bases). Trimming removed 3 bases from V and 1 base from J, with 5 bases in between. Germline V CDR1 and CDR2: SGHAT, FQNNGV. The CDR3 runs 13 residues. The chain's CDR3 is CASSFGGTDTQYF. In nucleotides, the CDR3 is TGTGCCAGCAGCTTCGGGGGCACAGATACGCAGTATTTT. Combining the CDR3 with reference TRBV11-2 and TRBJ2-3 gives the whole variable domain EAGVAQSPRYKIIEKRQSVAFWCNPISGHATLYWYQQILGQGPKLLIQFQNNGVVDDSQLPKDRFSAERLKGVDSTLKIQPAKLEDSAVYLCASSFGGTDTQYFGPGTRLTVL.

The CDR3 sequence is CASLVEVWTEAFF. DNA for the CDR3: TGTGCCAGCTTAGTCGAGGTATGGACTGAAGCTTTCTTT. The genes are TRBV6-1 and TRBJ1-1; no reliable D call. The V end was cut by 8 bases, the J end by 5 bases, with 15 bases between. There are 13 residues in the CDR3. Per the germline V gene, CDR1 is MNHNS and CDR2 is SASEGT.

In its sample, this clonotype was seen once. This may come from a read error, since a much larger clone is one base off. The chain uses TRBV20-1 and TRBJ1-1; perhaps TRBD1 as D (5 bases). Germline CDR1 is DFQATT and CDR2 is SNEGSKA (reference sequence). This CDR3 is 13 amino acids long. CDR3 bases: TGCAGTGCTAGAGAAAACAGGAACACTGGAGCTTTCTTT. Its protein is CSARENRNTGAFF.

The chain is built from TRBV12-3 or TRBV12-4 and TRBJ1-2, with D perhaps TRBD1 (6 bases). The CDR3 length is 16 residues. V gave up 8 bases and J gave up 5 bases, with 24 bases separating them. The CDR3 coding sequence is TGTGCCAGCTCCTTAAGGAACAGGGCAGGCCTTTATGGCTACACCTTC. Its translation is CASSLRNRAGLYGYTF.

The gene calls are TRBV6-2 or TRBV6-3 and TRBJ2-1, with D possibly being TRBD2 (6 bases). CDR3 length: 19 residues. Germline CDR1 is MNHEY and CDR2 is SVGEGT. V lost 2 bases to trimming and J lost 7 bases, with 27 bases between them. CDR3 in DNA: TGTGCCAGCAGTTACGATCCCAGCGGGTCCGACACCTTGGGGAATGAGCAGTTCTTC. Encoded protein: CASSYDPSGSDTLGNEQFF.

V is TRBV5-1 and J is TRBJ2-1, with D tentatively TRBD2 (6 bases). CDR1 and CDR2 from the germline V gene are SGHRS and YFSETQ. With 0 bases removed from V and 4 bases from J, the gap between germline ends came to 11 bases. The CDR3 consists of 15 residues. The DNA of the CDR3 is TGCGCCAGCAGCTTGGTCTCCGGGGGTTACAATGAGCAGTTCTTC. Amino acids: CASSLVSGGYNEQFF.

In its sample, this clonotype was seen a few times. This rearrangement joins TRBV7-7 to TRBJ2-1; D gene unclear. CDR3 length equals 14 residues. Trimming cost V 5 bases and J 1 base, with 9 bases left between them. Germline V lookup: CDR1 SSHAT, CDR2 FNYEAQ (reference sequence). The CDR3 spells CASSPSVSYNEQFF. The CDR3 nucleotides are TGTGCCAGCAGCCCTTCCGTGTCCTACAATGAGCAGTTCTTC.

This sequence joins TRBV12-3 or TRBV12-4 and TRBJ1-4; D call uncertain. There are 14 residues in the CDR3. The ends were cut back, 4 bases at V and 0 bases at J, with 6 bases in the middle. In DNA form, the CDR3 reads TGTGCCAGCAGTTCGCTTGCAACTAATGAAAAACTGTTTTTT. It is translated as CASSSLATNEKLFF.

This sequence joins TRBV19 and TRBJ1-2; tentatively, D is TRBD1 (5 bases). Per the germline V gene, CDR1 is LNHDA and CDR2 is SQIVND (reference sequence). The V and J ends lost 9 bases and 8 bases respectively, with 13 bases between them. CDR3 length: 11 residues. CDR3 DNA sequence: TGTGCCAGGATAACAGGAAACGGCTACACCTTC. Encoded protein: CARITGNGYTF.

Only a few counts were recorded for this clonotype. The chain couples TRBV5-1 to TRBJ2-1, with 9 bases identical to TRBD2. Germline V gene data show CDR1 as SGHRS and CDR2 as YFSETQ. J lost 9 bases, V lost 3 bases, and 13 bases had no gene match. This CDR3 region has 16 residues. CDR3 amino acids: CASSSNRPGLAREQFF. The CDR3 DNA sequence: TGCGCCAGCAGCTCAAATCGGCCGGGACTAGCTCGTGAGCAGTTCTTC. The full variable domain, its missing parts supplied by reference TRBV5-1 and TRBJ2-1, is KAGVTQTPRYLIKTRGQQVTLSCSPISGHRSVSWYQQTPGQGLQFLFEYFSETQRNKGNFPGRFSGRQFSNSRSEMNVSTLELGDSALYLCASSSNRPGLAREQFFGPGTRLTVL.

The chain joins TRBV2 to TRBJ1-1, with D unresolved. Germline V gene lookup returns CDR1 SNHLY and CDR2 FYNNEI. The CDR3 length is 12 residues. The V end lost 7 bases, the J end lost 2 bases, and 8 bases lay between the germline ends. CDR3 amino acids: CASTPPNTEAFF. In nucleotides, the CDR3 is TGTGCCAGCACCCCACCTAACACTGAAGCTTTCTTT. The full variable domain, with the rest looked up from reference TRBV2 and TRBJ1-1, is EPEVTQTPSHQVTQMGQEVILRCVPISNHLYFYWYRQILGQKVEFLVSFYNNEISEKSEIFDDQFSVERPDGSNFTLKIRSTKLEDSAMYFCASTPPNTEAFFGQGTRLTVV.

This clonotype was detected many times. The chain has TRBV28 and TRBJ1-1; D possibly corresponds to TRBD1 (5 bases). This CDR3 spans 16 amino acids. V dropped 1 base and J dropped 5 bases, with 17 bases sitting between them. Per the germline V gene, CDR1 is MDHEN and CDR2 is SYDVKM. This CDR3 reads CASSLFVGDHLTEAFF. In DNA, the CDR3 is TGTGCCAGCAGTTTATTTGTGGGGGACCATCTGACTGAAGCTTTCTTT.

This clonotype has just a few counts. The chain recombines TRBV19 with TRBJ2-3; D is uncertain. V lost 6 bases to trimming and J lost 3 bases, with 10 bases between them. Germline lookup yields CDR1 LNHDA and CDR2 SQIVND (reference sequence). The CDR3 loop spans 13 amino acids. The CDR3 region is CASSPVGTDTQYF. The CDR3 DNA reads TGTGCCAGTAGCCCCGTGGGAACAGATACGCAGTATTTT.

This clonotype was seen many times. The rearrangement joins TRBV7-2 to TRBJ1-1, with 9 bases matching TRBD1. Germline CDR1 is SGHTA and CDR2 is FQGNSA. With 6 bases clipped from V and 4 bases from J, the junction kept 6 bases outside the gene matches. The CDR3 has 14 amino acids. Here the CDR3 reads CASSSDRGGTEAFF. CDR3 DNA sequence: TGTGCCAGCAGTTCCGACAGGGGGGGCACTGAAGCTTTCTTT.

In its sample, this clonotype was seen many times. This chain uses TRBV20-1 with TRBJ1-2; TRBD1 matches at 7 bases. Germline V gene data show CDR1 as DFQATT and CDR2 as SNEGSKA (reference sequence). The length of the CDR3 is 13 residues. Unmatched junction bases numbered 6, after V lost 6 bases and J lost 2 bases. The CDR3 spells CSATRQGNYGYTF. CDR3 sequence (DNA): TGCAGTGCAACCAGACAGGGCAACTATGGCTACACCTTC.

This chain links TRBV5-1 with TRBJ2-7; TRBD1 aligns across 7 bases. Unmatched junction bases numbered 3, after V lost 0 bases and J lost 6 bases. This CDR3 has 13 amino acids. Per germline, CDR1 SGHRS and CDR2 YFSETQ. The chain's CDR3 is CASSLVQGFEQYF. The CDR3 DNA reads TGCGCCAGCAGCTTGGTACAGGGGTTCGAGCAGTACTTC.

The chain combines TRBV20-1 with TRBJ2-3; unclear D gene. Germline V CDR1 and CDR2: DFQATT, SNEGSKA (reference sequence). Trimming left V 6 bases short and J 4 bases short, with 17 bases between. The CDR3 contains 14 residues. The CDR3 protein is CSAPKGSRADTQYF. The CDR3 DNA reads TGCAGTGCACCAAAGGGCAGTCGGGCAGATACGCAGTATTTT.

This clonotype has at least ten counts. The chain uses TRBV5-1 and TRBJ1-5; no reliable D call. CDR1 and CDR2 from the germline V gene are SGHRS and YFSETQ. The CDR3 is 14 residues long. Trimming left V 0 bases short and J 2 bases short, with 6 bases between. As DNA, the CDR3 is TGCGCCAGCAGCTTGGTCGGGGGCAATCAGCCCCAGCATTTT. It yields the protein CASSLVGGNQPQHF.

The V and J genes are TRBV20-1 and TRBJ2-2; D is unresolved. Germline V lookup: CDR1 DFQATT, CDR2 SNEGSKA (reference sequence). There are 13 residues in the CDR3. V shed 4 bases and J shed 0 bases, with 6 bases lying between them. CDR3 residues: CSAIGTNTGELFF. The CDR3 nucleotides are TGCAGTGCTATTGGGACGAACACCGGGGAGCTGTTTTTT.

The chain joins TRBV7-9 to TRBJ2-2; D perhaps matches TRBD1 (6 bases). The CDR3 sequence is 18 residues long. Germline CDR1 is SEHNR and CDR2 is FQNEAQ (reference sequence). With 4 bases removed from V and 0 bases from J, the gap between germline ends came to 18 bases. The CDR3 loop reads CASSSPLHRDPNTGELFF. The CDR3 DNA reads TGTGCCAGCAGCTCCCCCCTCCACAGGGACCCGAACACCGGGGAGCTGTTTTTT.

This clonotype was seen a handful of times. The chain employs TRBV12-3 or TRBV12-4 and TRBJ1-1, with D hard to call. This CDR3 comprises 14 residues. Trimming stripped 2 bases from V and 0 bases from J, with 7 bases between. The CDR3 sequence: CASSLRHVNTEAFF. CDR3 nucleotide sequence: TGTGCCAGCAGTTTACGGCACGTGAACACTGAAGCTTTCTTT.

The rearrangement uses TRBV5-1 and TRBJ1-2; no reliable D call. V lost 5 bases, J lost 3 bases, and 11 bases lay in between. CDR3 length: 13 residues. The germline gives CDR1 SGHRS, CDR2 YFSETQ. The CDR3 sequence: CASSRAGDYGYTF. CDR3 DNA: TGCGCCAGCAGTCGGGCAGGCGACTATGGCTACACCTTC.

The rearrangement links TRBV20-1 to TRBJ2-2; D is ambiguous. The germline V gene has CDR1 DFQATT and CDR2 SNEGSKA (reference sequence). V was cut by 5 bases and J by 7 bases, with 17 bases left in between. The CDR3 has 14 residues. The CDR3 nucleotides read TGCAGTGCTCGAACCCATCCCCCCGACGGGGAGCTGTTTTTT. Amino acid sequence: CSARTHPPDGELFF.

The chain uses TRBV19 and TRBJ1-2; D remains unclear. Trimming shortened V by 0 bases and J by 5 bases, and 13 bases separated the two germline ends. From germline, CDR1 is LNHDA and CDR2 SQIVND (reference sequence). This CDR3 comprises 15 residues. CDR3: CASSIDPRQFYGYTF. The CDR3 DNA reads TGTGCCAGTAGTATAGATCCTCGGCAGTTTTATGGCTACACCTTC. The entire variable domain, with the rest obtained from reference TRBV19 and TRBJ1-2, is as follows: DGGITQSPKYLFRKEGQNVTLSCEQNLNHDAMYWYRQDPGQGLRLIYYSQIVNDFQKGDIAEGYSVSREKKESFPLTVTSAQKNPTAFYLCASSIDPRQFYGYTFGSGTRLTVV.

This clonotype was counted a few times. The V gene is TRBV18, the J gene TRBJ2-2; D is possibly TRBD2 (6 bases). Germline CDR1 and CDR2: KGHSH and LQKENI. The CDR3 has 15 residues. V dropped 3 bases and J dropped 4 bases, with 12 bases sitting between them. This chain's CDR3 is CASSPRRESTGELFF. In DNA form, the CDR3 reads TGTGCCAGCTCACCGAGACGGGAGAGCACCGGGGAGCTGTTTTTT.

This chain links TRBV20-1 with TRBJ1-2; D is undetermined. Germline loops: CDR1 DFQATT, CDR2 SNEGSKA (reference sequence). The CDR3 loop spans 10 amino acids. The V gene lost 6 bases and the J gene lost 3 bases, with 5 bases spanning the gap. The CDR3 DNA reads TGCAGTGCCGTGGACTATGGCTACACCTTC. Protein: CSAVDYGYTF.